This TCR beta chain emerged from a study of neurological immune-mediated disorders. Study observations and caveats: HTLV-1-associated myelopathy showed the most TCR clonal expansion; multiple sclerosis the least, below healthy controls.

With respect to this clonotype: Its specificity is not known.

Time point of the sample: longitudinal time-point 3. Synthesis of cDNA was carried out by template-switch 5'RACE. The reaction used 10-nucleotide random UMIs. TCRdb reprocessed the 5' RACE reads with MiXCR, giving one entry per CDR3 protein. This sample has roughly 50,000 distinct CDR3 sequences, with 9.5% to 15% found just once. In germline, CDR1 is SGDLS, CDR2 YYNGEE. This CDR3 contains 15 residues. Between the trimmed V and J ends, which lost 0 bases and 6 bases, there was a span of 14 bases. Sequencing was performed on PBMCs. This chain uses TRBV9 with TRBJ2-3, with D unresolved. The receptor comes from a male donor with HTLV-1-associated myelopathy (HAM/TSP). Written as DNA, the CDR3 is TGTGCCAGCAGCGTAGCGGTGGTCTCTGGGGATACGCAGTATTTT. Its translation: CASSVAVVSGDTQYF.